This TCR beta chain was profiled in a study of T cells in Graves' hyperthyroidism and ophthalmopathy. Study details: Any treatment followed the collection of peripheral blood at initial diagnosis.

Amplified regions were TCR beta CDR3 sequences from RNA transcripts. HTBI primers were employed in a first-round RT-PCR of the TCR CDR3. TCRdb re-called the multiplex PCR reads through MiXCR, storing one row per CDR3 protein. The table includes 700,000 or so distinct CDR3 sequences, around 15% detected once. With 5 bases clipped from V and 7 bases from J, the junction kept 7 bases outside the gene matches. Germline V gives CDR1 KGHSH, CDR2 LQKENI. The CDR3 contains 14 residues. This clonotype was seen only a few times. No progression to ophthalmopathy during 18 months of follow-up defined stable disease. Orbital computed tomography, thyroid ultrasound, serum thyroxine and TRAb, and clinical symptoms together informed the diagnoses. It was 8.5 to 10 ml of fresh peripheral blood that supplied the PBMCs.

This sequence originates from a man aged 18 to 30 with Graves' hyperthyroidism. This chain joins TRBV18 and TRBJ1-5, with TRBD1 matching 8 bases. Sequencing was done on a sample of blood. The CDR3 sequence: CASSAGQGGQPQHF. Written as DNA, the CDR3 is TGTGCCAGCTCAGCAGGACAGGGAGGACAGCCCCAGCATTTT.